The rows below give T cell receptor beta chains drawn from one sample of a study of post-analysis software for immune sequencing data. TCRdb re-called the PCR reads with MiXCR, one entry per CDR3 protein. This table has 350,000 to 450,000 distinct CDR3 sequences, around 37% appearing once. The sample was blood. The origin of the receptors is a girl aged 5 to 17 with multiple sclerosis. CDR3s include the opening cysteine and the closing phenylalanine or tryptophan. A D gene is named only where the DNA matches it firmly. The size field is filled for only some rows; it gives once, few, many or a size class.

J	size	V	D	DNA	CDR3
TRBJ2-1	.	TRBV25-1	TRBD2	TGTGCCAGCAGTGAAAGAGCGGGGGGGCGCGGTGAGCAGTTCTTC	CASSERAGGRGEQFF
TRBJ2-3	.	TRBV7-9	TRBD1	TGTGCCATTTCGGACAGGACCTCCACAGATACGCAGTATTTT	CAISDRTSTDTQYF
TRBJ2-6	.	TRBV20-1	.	TGCAGTGCTCCCCGGGAGTACAGCTCTGGGGCCAACGTCCTGACTTTC	CSAPREYSSGANVLTF
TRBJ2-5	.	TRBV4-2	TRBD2	TGTGCCAGCAGCCAAGTGGAGGCTAGCGGGGACCCAGACCAAGAGACCCAGTACTTC	CASSQVEASGDPDQETQYF
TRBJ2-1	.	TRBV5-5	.	TGTGCCAGCAGCTCCAGGGTACTCAATGAGCAGTTCTTC	CASSSRVLNEQFF
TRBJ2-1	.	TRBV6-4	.	TGTGCCAGCAGTGTCAGCCCTGGACAAGAGCAGTTCTTC	CASSVSPGQEQFF
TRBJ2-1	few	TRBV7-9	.	TGTGCCAGCGGAAGGACAGCCTACAATGAGCAGTTCTTC	CASGRTAYNEQFF
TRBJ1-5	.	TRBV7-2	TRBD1	TGTGCCAGCAGCTTCAGGACAGGGGTTAATAGCAATCAGCCCCAGCATTTT	CASSFRTGVNSNQPQHF
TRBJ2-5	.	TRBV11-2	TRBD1	TGTGCCAGCAGCCAGGCAGGGGGCAGGAAAAAGACCCAGTACTTC	CASSQAGGRKKTQYF
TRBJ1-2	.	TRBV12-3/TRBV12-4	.	TGTGCCAGCGCTCCCGGGATAGGGGCCCTCGACTATGGCTACACCTTC	CASAPGIGALDYGYTF
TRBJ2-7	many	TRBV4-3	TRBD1	TGCGCCAGCAGCCAAGAGCTTACAGGGGATTCCTACGAGCAGTACTTC	CASSQELTGDSYEQYF
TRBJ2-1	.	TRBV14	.	TGTGCCAGCAGCCATCAGGGGCGCGGTTCCTACAATGAGCAGTTCTTC	CASSHQGRGSYNEQFF
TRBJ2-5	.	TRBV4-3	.	TGCGCCAACAGCCAAGGCCGGAGCCCAGGAGAGACCCAGTACTTC	CANSQGRSPGETQYF
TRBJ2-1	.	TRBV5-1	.	TGCGCCAGCAGCTTGGAGGTGGTCAATGAGCAGTTCTTC	CASSLEVVNEQFF
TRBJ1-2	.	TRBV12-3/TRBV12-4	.	TGTGCCAGCAGTCCGACAGACAACTATGGCTACACCTTC	CASSPTDNYGYTF
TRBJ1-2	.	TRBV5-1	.	TGCGCCAGCAGCTTGGCCGAAACGTATCGGGGCTACACCTTC	CASSLAETYRGYTF
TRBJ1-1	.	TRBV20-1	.	TGCAGTGCCACCTCAGTGGCCAGAATCGGCATGAACACTGAAGCTTTCTTT	CSATSVARIGMNTEAFF
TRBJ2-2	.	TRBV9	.	TGTGCCAGCAGCGTAGAGTTGGCAGGGGCTTCCGGGGAGCTGTTTTTT	CASSVELAGASGELFF
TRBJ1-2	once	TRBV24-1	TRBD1	TGTGCCACCAGTGACGGACAGGGTGGCTATGGCTACACCTTC	CATSDGQGGYGYTF
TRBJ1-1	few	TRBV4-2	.	TGTGCCAGCAGCCAAGATTACTGGGGCGGGCAGAACACTGAAGCTTTCTTT	CASSQDYWGGQNTEAFF
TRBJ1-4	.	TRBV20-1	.	TGCAGTGCTAGGGCGGGGGCGGCTAATGAAAAACTGTTTTTT	CSARAGAANEKLFF
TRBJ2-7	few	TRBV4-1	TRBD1	TGCGCCAGCAGCCAAGCCAGGACAGGGGAAAGATGGTACGAGCAGTACTTC	CASSQARTGERWYEQYF
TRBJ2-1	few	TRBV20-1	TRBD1	TGCAGTGCTAGTTCAGGACAGGGGGCTTTTCGCAGAACTTTCGACGGAGAGCAGTTCTTC	CSASSGQGAFRRTFDGEQFF
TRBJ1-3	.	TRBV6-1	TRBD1	TGTGCCAGCAGTGAAGCGCTTCCGGGACAGCCTCCCTTAAACACCATATATTTT	CASSEALPGQPPLNTIYF
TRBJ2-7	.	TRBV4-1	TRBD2	TGCGCCAGCAGCCAACCCCTGCGGGGGGGGAACCGGAGTGAGCAGTACTTC	CASSQPLRGGNRSEQYF
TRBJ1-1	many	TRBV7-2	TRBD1	TGTGCCAGCAGCTTAGGGACAGGGACTGAAGCTTTCTTT	CASSLGTGTEAFF
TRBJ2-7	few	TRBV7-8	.	TGTGCCAGCAGCTCCCCTTCGACAGTCCCCTCCTACGAGCAGTACTTC	CASSSPSTVPSYEQYF
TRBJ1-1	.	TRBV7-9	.	TGTGCCAGCAGCCCAGATGTCAGGAACACTGAAGCTTTCTTT	CASSPDVRNTEAFF
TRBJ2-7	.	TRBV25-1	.	TGTGCCAGCAGTTCACAGGGTCCCAACGAGCAGTACTTC	CASSSQGPNEQYF
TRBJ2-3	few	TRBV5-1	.	TGCGCCAGCAAACCCCTAGGTGGGGGAGCAGATACGCAGTATTTT	CASKPLGGGADTQYF
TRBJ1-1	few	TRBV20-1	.	TGCAGTGCCGACCACGGACAGTCCGGTGAAGCTTTCTTT	CSADHGQSGEAFF
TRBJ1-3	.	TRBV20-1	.	TGCAGCGGAGAGGTACGGGGACGGTCTGGAAACACCATATATTTT	CSGEVRGRSGNTIYF
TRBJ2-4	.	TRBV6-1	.	TGTGCCAGCAGTCAGCATGGGCAGTACTTC	CASSQHGQYF
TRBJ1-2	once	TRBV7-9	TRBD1	TGTGCCAGCAGCTCCTACAGGGGAAAGGGGTATGGCTACACCTTC	CASSSYRGKGYGYTF
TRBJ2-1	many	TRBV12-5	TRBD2	TGTGCTAGTGGTCCAACTAGCGCACCCCACGAGCAGTTCTTC	CASGPTSAPHEQFF
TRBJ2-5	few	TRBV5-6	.	TGTGCCAGCAGAGCGATTCGCGGCGCCCAGTACTTC	CASRAIRGAQYF
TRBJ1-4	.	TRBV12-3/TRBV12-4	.	TGTGCCAGCAGTTTGATGGCAACAACTAATGAAAAACTGTTTTTT	CASSLMATTNEKLFF
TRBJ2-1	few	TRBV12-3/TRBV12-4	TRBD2	TGTGCCAGCACCAAAGCGGGAGTCACCTACAATGAGCAGTTCTTC	CASTKAGVTYNEQFF
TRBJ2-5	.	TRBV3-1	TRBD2	TGTGCCAGCAGCCAAGATCGAGCGGGAGGAGAGACCCAGTACTTC	CASSQDRAGGETQYF
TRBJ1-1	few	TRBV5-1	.	TGCGCCAGCAGCCAGGGCGCGGGGACTGAAGCTTTCTTT	CASSQGAGTEAFF
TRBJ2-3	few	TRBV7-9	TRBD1	TGTGCCAGCAGCCATGCAGGGGGCTACACAGATACGCAGTATTTT	CASSHAGGYTDTQYF
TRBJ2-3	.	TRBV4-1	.	TGCGCCAGCAGAGATATCCTCCGGGACCAGGGGGATACGCAGTATTTT	CASRDILRDQGDTQYF
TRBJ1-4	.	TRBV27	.	TGTGCCAGCGCTCTGCGGGTGGCTAATGAAAAACTGTTTTTT	CASALRVANEKLFF
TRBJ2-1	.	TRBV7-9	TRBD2	TGTGCCAGCAGCTTAGGGCGGGGGGGCCTACAAAATGAGCAGTTCTTC	CASSLGRGGLQNEQFF
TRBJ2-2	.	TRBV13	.	TGTGCCAGCAGCTTAGGCCGGAACGCCGGGGAGCGGTTTTTT	CASSLGRNAGERFF
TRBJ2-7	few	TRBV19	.	TGTGCCAGTAGTATATTACAGGGTCAAGAGCAGTACTTC	CASSILQGQEQYF
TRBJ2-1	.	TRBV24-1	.	TGTGCCACCAGTGAGGTTCAGGGAACGGCTCCCAATGAGCAGTTCTTC	CATSEVQGTAPNEQFF
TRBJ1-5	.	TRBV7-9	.	TGTGCCAGCAGCTTAGAAGGGCCCCAGCATTTT	CASSLEGPQHF
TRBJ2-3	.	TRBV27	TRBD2	TGTGCCAGCAGTTTATACGCCCATAGCGGGGGTCCGACAGATACGCAGTATTTT	CASSLYAHSGGPTDTQYF
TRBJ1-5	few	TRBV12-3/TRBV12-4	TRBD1	TGTGCCAGCAGTTCGACAGGGGCCAACAATCAGCCCCAGCATTTT	CASSSTGANNQPQHF